This T cell receptor beta chain was sequenced during a study of cytomegalovirus exposure and HLA in healthy donors. Looking at the study overall: Clustering assigned 81% of the roughly 370 genotyped donors to the Caucasian-associated ancestry cluster.

J lost 5 bases, V lost 1 base, and 4 bases had no gene match. Germline CDR1 and CDR2: SGHNT and YYREEE (reference sequence). The CDR3 has 14 residues. The PCR made use of 60 Vbeta and 13 Jbeta primers. Profiling relied on immunoSEQ multiplex PCR, and the TCRdb table lists in-frame clones only, not all of them. The data contain roughly 150,000 clones, 70% to 80% of them singletons. Overall study results and limits: Sequencing depth roughly uniform across donors was assumed in presence/absence analyses. When analyzed later, the rates of TCR association showed variation by HLA locus, with DRB1 the most and HLA-C the fewest. Data from an earlier analysis indicated that most TCR beta V segments were productive either about 87% or about 30% of the time.

As concerns this clone: The antigen is unknown.

The V gene is TRBV5-4, the J gene TRBJ2-5, with 8 positions matching TRBD1. The TCR sequence derives from a woman in her thirties or forties in good health and CMV-seropositive. Sequenced: PBMCs. The CDR3 spells CASSLQGALETQYF. Here the CDR3 DNA reads TGTGCCAGCAGCTTGCAGGGGGCGCTTGAGACCCAGTACTTC.